These T cell receptor beta chains were read from a single sample in a study of T-cell reconstitution after alpha-beta-depleted transplantation in children. MiXCR, applied by TCRdb to the PCR reads, yields one record per CDR3 protein. Of some 530,000 distinct CDR3 sequences listed, under 15% were seen once; the top ten hold about 5.4%. This specimen was PBMCs from the stem cell graft donor, taken from the stem cell graft. Source of these receptors: a human donor who donated a stem cell graft to a child with combined immunodeficiency. Both conserved end residues are part of each CDR3. The D gene is left open where the match is weak. Rows may omit the clone size; those that give it use once, few, many or a size class.

clone_size	v_call	j_call	d_call	cdr3_nt	cdr3_aa
NA	TRBV12-3/TRBV12-4	TRBJ2-5	NA	TGTGCCAGCAGCCCGGGATTAGTACAAGAGACCCAGTACTTC	CASSPGLVQETQYF
many	TRBV20-1	TRBJ2-7	TRBD2	TGCAGTGCTAGGCCCGGGACTAGCGGGACCTACGAGCAGTACTTC	CSARPGTSGTYEQYF
few	TRBV12-5	TRBJ1-1	NA	TGTGCTAGTGGTTTGCGTTCGCAGGGCCTCCTTTACACTGAAGCTTTCTTT	CASGLRSQGLLYTEAFF
many	TRBV9	TRBJ2-1	TRBD2	TGTGCCAGCAGCGTAGGACTAGCGGGAGGTGAGCAGTTCTTC	CASSVGLAGGEQFF
NA	TRBV29-1	TRBJ1-1	NA	TGCAGCGCTGGACAGACAGGCACTGAAGCTTTCTTT	CSAGQTGTEAFF
few	TRBV14	TRBJ2-3	TRBD1	TGTGCCAGCAGCCAAGTTTATTGGGACAGGACCACAGATACGCAGTATTTT	CASSQVYWDRTTDTQYF
few	TRBV20-1	TRBJ2-5	NA	TGCAGTGCTAGAGATCTGAGGGCCCCCGGTCGAGAGACCCAGTACTTC	CSARDLRAPGRETQYF
NA	TRBV6-1	TRBJ1-5	TRBD1	TGTGCCAGCAGTGATCAACAGGGGAATCAGCCCCAGCATTTT	CASSDQQGNQPQHF
NA	TRBV11-2	TRBJ2-1	NA	TGTGCCAGCAGGAGATGGGGGGTTGAGCAGTTCTTC	CASRRWGVEQFF
NA	TRBV11-1	TRBJ2-1	NA	TGTGCCAGCAGCTCGACCAAGTTGGATCGGGACCCTGCCTACAATGAGCAGTTCTTC	CASSSTKLDRDPAYNEQFF
few	TRBV20-1	TRBJ2-4	TRBD1	TGCAGTGCTAGGGGGACAGGGGATCCCAAAAACATTCAGTACTTC	CSARGTGDPKNIQYF
many	TRBV12-3/TRBV12-4	TRBJ2-3	NA	TGTGCCAGCAGCTGGACAGGAGGGAGCACAGATACGCAGTATTTT	CASSWTGGSTDTQYF
NA	TRBV5-1	TRBJ2-2	NA	TGCGCCAGCAGCTTGTCAAGGAGGGCTCGCCGGACAACGAACACCGGGGAGCTGTTTTTT	CASSLSRRARRTTNTGELFF
many	TRBV20-1	TRBJ2-3	TRBD2	TGCAGTGCTAGAGATCGGGCTCTACTAGCGGGTATAGATACGCAGTATTTT	CSARDRALLAGIDTQYF
NA	TRBV6-2/TRBV6-3	TRBJ2-6	TRBD2	TGTGCCAGCAGAACTGGACTAGCGGGGACCACTGGGGCCAACGTCCTGACTTTC	CASRTGLAGTTGANVLTF
few	TRBV7-2	TRBJ2-2	NA	TGTGGGACAACTAGACAACGTAACACCGGGGAGCTGTTTTTT	CGTTRQRNTGELFF
many	TRBV4-3	TRBJ2-7	NA	TGCGCCAGCAGCCAAAGGCTGACTGGGGACTTCTACGAGCAGTACTTC	CASSQRLTGDFYEQYF
NA	TRBV7-9	TRBJ1-2	TRBD1	TGTGCCAGCAGCTTTTCTCGGGACAGGCCGCTTAACTATGGCTACACCTTC	CASSFSRDRPLNYGYTF
few	TRBV29-1	TRBJ2-3	TRBD2	TGCAGCGTCCCCGGACTAGTCACAGATACGCAGTATTTT	CSVPGLVTDTQYF
few	TRBV20-1	TRBJ2-1	NA	TGCAGTAACACCCGGGCCAACAATGAGCAGTTCTTC	CSNTRANNEQFF
few	TRBV12-3/TRBV12-4	TRBJ1-1	NA	TGTGCCAGCAGTTTGTGGGGCCCCGAAGCTTTCTTT	CASSLWGPEAFF
many	TRBV5-5	TRBJ2-1	NA	TGTGCCAGCAGCGGCGGGACAGCTGTGAACAATGAGCAGTTCTTC	CASSGGTAVNNEQFF
many	TRBV29-1	TRBJ1-1	TRBD1	TGCACCGGGACAGCAAACACTGAAGCTTTCTTT	CTGTANTEAFF
NA	TRBV18	TRBJ2-7	NA	TGTGCCAGCTCACCACCGGGCTCGATAAAATCGTCCGAGCAGTACTTC	CASSPPGSIKSSEQYF
many	TRBV7-8	TRBJ1-1	NA	TGTGCCAGCAGCTTAGAGGAGAACACTGAAGCTTTCTTT	CASSLEENTEAFF
few	TRBV20-1	TRBJ1-1	NA	TGCAGTGCTAGAGGGGCCTGGGGCGAGGGCACTGAAGCTTTCTTT	CSARGAWGEGTEAFF
many	TRBV10-3	TRBJ2-7	TRBD2	TGTGCCATCAGTGATTTAGCGGGGACGTTTGGCGAGCAGTACTTC	CAISDLAGTFGEQYF
few	TRBV6-1	TRBJ1-1	NA	TGTGCCAGCATCATCGGACAGCTGAACACTGAAGCTTTCTTT	CASIIGQLNTEAFF
few	TRBV12-3/TRBV12-4	TRBJ2-1	TRBD2	TGTGCCAGCAGTTTAGATGGAGGGAGGGCCTTTGAGCAGTTCTTC	CASSLDGGRAFEQFF
many	TRBV6-2/TRBV6-3	TRBJ2-1	TRBD2	TGTGCCAGCAGTTTACGACTTCCTCGGACTAGCGAGGCTGAGCAGTTCTTC	CASSLRLPRTSEAEQFF
NA	TRBV7-2	TRBJ2-7	TRBD1	TGTGCCAGCACCGATCCGGGACAGTCCACCTACGAGCAGTACTTC	CASTDPGQSTYEQYF
few	TRBV5-1	TRBJ2-3	NA	TGCGCCAGCCAGGGGGATAGCGGGGCGATCACAGATACGCAGTATTTT	CASQGDSGAITDTQYF
many	TRBV4-3	TRBJ2-7	NA	TGCGCCAGCAGCCAAGAGCCTAGCTCAGCCTACGAGCAGTACTTC	CASSQEPSSAYEQYF
NA	TRBV11-2	TRBJ1-1	NA	TGTGCCAGCAGCTTAGGGGTAGAGATGAACACTGAAGCTTTCTTT	CASSLGVEMNTEAFF
NA	TRBV12-3/TRBV12-4	TRBJ2-5	TRBD2	TGTGCCAGCAGTTTAAATAATGGCGGGAGGTACCAAGAGACCCAGTACTTC	CASSLNNGGRYQETQYF
NA	TRBV30	TRBJ2-3	TRBD2	TGTGCCTGGAGGTGGGGGACTAGCGGAGAGGATACGCAGTATTTT	CAWRWGTSGEDTQYF
few	TRBV30	TRBJ1-4	TRBD1	TGTGCCCTGACAGGGGATCGTCTGTTTTTT	CALTGDRLFF
few	TRBV24-1	TRBJ2-2	NA	TGTGCCACCAGTGACTCACCCGGGGAGCTGTTTTTT	CATSDSPGELFF
many	TRBV12-3/TRBV12-4	TRBJ2-7	TRBD1	TGTGCCAGCAGTTCAACTCCCCCCGACAGGGTATTCGGCGAGCAGTACTTC	CASSSTPPDRVFGEQYF
NA	TRBV5-1	TRBJ2-5	TRBD2	TGCGCCAGCAGCGTAGCGGGATGGGTCCAAGAGACCCAGTACTTC	CASSVAGWVQETQYF
NA	TRBV5-1	TRBJ2-5	NA	TGCGCCAGCAGCTTGGCCTTCGGGGCCACCCAAGAGACCCAGTACTTC	CASSLAFGATQETQYF
many	TRBV5-6	TRBJ2-7	TRBD2	TGTGCCAGCAGCTTTGGTACCGGGACGGGGGGTTACGAGCAGTACTTC	CASSFGTGTGGYEQYF
NA	TRBV7-8	TRBJ2-3	NA	TGTGCCAGCCTAAAGGGTGGAGATACGCAGTATTTT	CASLKGGDTQYF
NA	TRBV5-1	TRBJ1-2	TRBD1	TGCGCCAGCAGCGATGGCCCAGGGGGGCGGTATGGCTACACCTTC	CASSDGPGGRYGYTF
NA	TRBV12-3/TRBV12-4	TRBJ2-2	NA	TGTGCCAGCAGGCCTTCCGGGGCGGACACCGGGGAGCTGTTTTTT	CASRPSGADTGELFF